The following is a T cell receptor beta chain sequence with its context. This entry comes from a study of metastatic and nonmetastatic thyroid tumors. Thyroid surgery was performed in patients who had received no treatment beforehand. TCRdb used MiXCR to call clones anew from the PCR reads. The sample includes about 30,000 clones, about 25% of them seen just once. The sequenced material came from blood. This clonotype was obtained from a female donor with papillary thyroid cancer or a benign thyroid nodule (not recorded which). Some clones in this sample may be carry-over from other donors' samples.

This CDR3 reads CAWSVQGGRTEAFF. DNA for the CDR3: TGTGCCTGGAGTGTACAGGGCGGAAGGACTGAAGCTTTCTTT. The chain links TRBV30 to TRBJ1-1; tentatively, D is TRBD1 (6 bases). Germline loops: CDR1 GTSNPN, CDR2 SVGIG (reference sequence). The CDR3 length is 14 residues. Deletions cut 0 bases from V and 5 bases from J, with 13 bases between.